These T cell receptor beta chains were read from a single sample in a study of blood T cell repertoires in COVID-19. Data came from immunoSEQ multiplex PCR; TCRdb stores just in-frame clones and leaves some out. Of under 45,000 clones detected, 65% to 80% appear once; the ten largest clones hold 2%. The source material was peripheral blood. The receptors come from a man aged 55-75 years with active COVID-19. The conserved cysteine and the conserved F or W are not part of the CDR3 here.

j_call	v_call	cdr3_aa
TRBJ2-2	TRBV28	ASSRRLAGGTGELF
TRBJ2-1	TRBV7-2	ASSLPVGTVNEQF
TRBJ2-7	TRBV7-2	ASSLGPLAGDDEQY
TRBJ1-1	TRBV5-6	ASSLSEIEAF
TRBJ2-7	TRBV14	ASSQSSSYEQY
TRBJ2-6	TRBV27	ASSDGSSGANVLT
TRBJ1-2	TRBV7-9	ASSLTGVDGYT
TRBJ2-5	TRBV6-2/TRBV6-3	ASSRDRVGTQY
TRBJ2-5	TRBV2	ASKQGTGETQY
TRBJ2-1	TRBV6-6	ASSYGAGSYNEQF
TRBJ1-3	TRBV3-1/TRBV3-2	ASRNTGTGNTIY
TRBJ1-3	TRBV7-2	ASSFDRGRENTIY
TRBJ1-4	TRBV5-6	ASSLVAGREKLF
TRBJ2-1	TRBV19	ASSRGQGRGEQF
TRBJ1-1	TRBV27	ASSPWTGENTEAF
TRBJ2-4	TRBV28	ASSSSVGQRWH
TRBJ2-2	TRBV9	ASSTGYANTGELF
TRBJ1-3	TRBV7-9	ASSLALPSSGNTIY
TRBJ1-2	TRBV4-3	ASSQDWGDRGLGYT
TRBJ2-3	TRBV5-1	ASRTDLLVTDTQY
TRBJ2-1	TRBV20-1	SVTGTHEV
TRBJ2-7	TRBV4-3	ASSQDWSGVGTYEQY
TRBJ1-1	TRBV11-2	ASSLDGTGGTEAF
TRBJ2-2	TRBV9	ASSTSGANTGELF
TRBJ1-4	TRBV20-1	SAFNEKLF
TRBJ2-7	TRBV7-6	ASSPLAGQAYEQY
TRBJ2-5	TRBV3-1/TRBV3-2	ASSSYSGLAVQETQY
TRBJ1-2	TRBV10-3	AISDQQNYGYT
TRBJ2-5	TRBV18	ASEGEPDRGRTETQY
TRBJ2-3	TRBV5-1	ASSLVTGGFAGTDTQY
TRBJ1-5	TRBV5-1	ASSRPDRFSLGFNQPQH
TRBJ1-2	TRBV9	ASSVEEDLGGYT
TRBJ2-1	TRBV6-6	ASSTRNSGTYNEQF
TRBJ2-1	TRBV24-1	ATSDSGLAGVINEQF
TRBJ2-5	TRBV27	ASGEGRRETQY
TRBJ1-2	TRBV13	ASSLLIRDGYT
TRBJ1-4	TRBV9	ASSQSGGSYEKLF
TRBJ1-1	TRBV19	ASSPSWGLIAF
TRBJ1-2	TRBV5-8	ASSSYVGALGYT
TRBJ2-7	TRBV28	ASSPPLTGSYEQY
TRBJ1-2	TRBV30	ASRQGRNYGYT
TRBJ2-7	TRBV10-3	AITTGSGSSYEQY
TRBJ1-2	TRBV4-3	ASSPGVGYT
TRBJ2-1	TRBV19	ASIAAGGRNEQF
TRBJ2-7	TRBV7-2	ASSGGDREPYEQY
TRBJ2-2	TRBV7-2	ASSSRYSGELF
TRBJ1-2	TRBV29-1	SVEGGGYGYT